The next 14 T cell receptor beta chains were all read from a single sample in a study of post-analysis software for immune sequencing data (dated by TCRdb to 2014 to 2015). General study outcomes and caveats: A few TRBV segments, including TRBV5-6, TRBV5-1 and TRBV20-1, were significantly more frequent in patients than controls.

Which antigens these TCRs recognize remains unknown. To prepare the library, PCR was applied. The listed sequencing device is Illumina HiSeq 2500. To reduce PCR and sequencing biases, unique molecular identifiers were incorporated into the TCR beta cDNA libraries. TCRdb reworked the public reads: Q25 trimming with fastp, MiXCR clone assembly, productive beta chains retained. Identical CDR3 proteins give one entry, which carries the most common genes and DNA. Within this sample are 350,000 to 450,000 distinct CDR3 sequences, with around 33% of them counted one time only. 13% of the sample is in the top ten clones. Sequenced material: blood. The receptor set was obtained from a girl aged 5-17 years with multiple sclerosis.

A remark on this clonotype: A read error may produce the germline difference seen at one junction end. V usage is TRBV10-3 and J usage is TRBJ2-3; TRBD1 is a possible D gene (6 bases). Germline V gene data show CDR1 as ENHRY and CDR2 as SYGVKD. The CDR3 sequence is 14 residues long. The CDR3 bases are TGTGCCATCAGAAAGCAGGGGCGCACAGATACGCGGTATTTT. Translated: CAIRKQGRTDTRYF.

This clonotype showed up just a few times. At one end the junction does not follow the germline gene, possibly because of a read error. The chain carries TRBV7-7 and TRBJ2-2, with D maybe TRBD2 (5 bases). The CDR3 length is 13 residues. Germline lookup yields CDR1 SSHAT and CDR2 FNYEAQ (reference sequence). The CDR3 region has the DNA TGTGCTAGCAGCTTACTAGACACCGGGGAGCTGTTTTTT. This translates into CASSLLDTGELFF. Combining the CDR3 with reference TRBV7-7 and TRBJ2-2 gives the whole variable domain GAGVSQSPRYKVTKRGQDVTLRCDPISSHATLYWYQQALGQGPEFLTYFNYEAQPDKSGLPSDRFSAERPEGSISTLTIQRTEQRDSAMYRCASSLLDTGELFFGEGSRLTVL.

The chain couples TRBV6-5 to TRBJ1-1; D not certain. The V end was cut by 2 bases, the J end by 1 base, with 11 bases between. The CDR3 is 15 amino acids. Per germline, CDR1 MNHEY and CDR2 SVGAGI. The CDR3: CASSYLARRNTEAFF. CDR3 in DNA: TGTGCCAGCAGTTACCTGGCCCGTCGGAACACTGAAGCTTTCTTT.

This chain links TRBV28 with TRBJ2-4, with D perhaps TRBD2 (6 bases). V dropped 8 bases and J dropped 2 bases, with 16 bases sitting between them. The CDR3 totals 15 residues. The germline CDR1 and CDR2 sequences are MDHEN and SYDVKM. The chain's CDR3 is CASGPGGETKNIQYF. The CDR3 bases are TGTGCCAGCGGGCCTGGCGGGGAGACCAAAAACATTCAGTACTTC.

The V call is TRBV6-5, the J call TRBJ2-3; D could derive from TRBD1 or TRBD2 (5 bases each). The CDR3 has 17 residues. CDR1 is MNHEY, CDR2 SVGAGI, per germline. Trimming cost V 0 bases and J 4 bases, with 17 bases left between them. CDR3 DNA sequence: TGTGCCAGCAGTTACTCCCGGGGTGTTCGGGGCGCAGATACGCAGTATTTT. Translated, it gives CASSYSRGVRGADTQYF.

The CDR3 here is CASSLTRQGAEGYTF. CDR3 sequence (DNA): TGTGCCAGCAGTTTGACCCGACAGGGGGCGGAAGGCTACACCTTC. The chain links TRBV28 to TRBJ1-2; 10 bases map to TRBD1. V shed 3 bases, J shed 8 bases, and the junction held 9 bases outside the gene matches. The CDR3 length is 15 residues. Looked up from germline, CDR1 is MDHEN and CDR2 is SYDVKM.

This clonotype was counted a few times. The V and J genes are TRBV7-3 and TRBJ2-5; 8 nucleotides match TRBD1. The better agreement between TRBJ2-7 and the DNA end casts doubt on the J call. Germline values: CDR1 SGHTA, CDR2 FQGTGA. The CDR3 runs to 16 residues. CDR3 loop: CASSLTVGTGNYEQYF. The CDR3 DNA is TGTGCCAGCAGCTTAACAGTCGGGACAGGTAATTACGAGCAGTACTTC.

This clonotype turned up a few times. The chain uses TRBV6-6 and TRBJ1-1, with D perhaps TRBD1 (5 bases). V was cut by 8 bases and J by 4 bases, with 23 bases left in between. This CDR3 is built from 16 residues. Germline assignment: CDR1 MNHNY and CDR2 SVGAGI (reference sequence). CDR3 nucleotide sequence: TGTGCCAGCTCCCCCTGGGAAGGGGCTCGGAGCACTGAAGCTTTCTTT. Translation gives CASSPWEGARSTEAFF.

This rearrangement joins TRBV10-3 to TRBJ2-7, with 8 positions matching TRBD1. V shed 1 base, J shed 6 bases, and the junction held 11 bases outside the gene matches. Germline V gene lookup returns CDR1 ENHRY and CDR2 SYGVKD. The CDR3 sequence is 16 residues long. This CDR3 reads CAISELVTGETGEQYF. CDR3 in DNA: TGTGCCATCAGTGAGTTGGTGACAGGGGAGACGGGCGAGCAGTACTTC.

There are a few counts of this clonotype. The CDR3 spells CASTSNQGSNQPQHF. DNA for the CDR3: TGTGCCAGCACAAGTAATCAGGGTAGCAATCAGCCCCAGCATTTT. The chain employs TRBV12-3 or TRBV12-4 and TRBJ1-5; a weak D match, TRBD1 (5 bases). V was clipped by 7 bases and J by 0 bases, with 13 bases between them. This CDR3 has 15 amino acids.

This clonotype showed up just a few times. The V gene is TRBV7-8, the J gene TRBJ2-3, with TRBD2 matching over 15 bases. The trim removed 8 bases at V and 6 bases at J, leaving 9 bases unmatched. The CDR3 length is 16 residues. CDR1 SGHVS and CDR2 FQNEAQ come from the germline V gene. This chain's CDR3 is CASSARTSGGGDTQYF. The CDR3 DNA reads TGTGCCAGCTCGGCAAGGACTAGCGGGGGGGGGGATACGCAGTATTTT.

J is TRBJ1-6 and V is TRBV7-9; possible D gene TRBD1, 6 bases. Germline V gives CDR1 SEHNR, CDR2 FQNEAQ (reference sequence). Trimming took off 3 bases at V and 10 bases at J, with 10 bases between the two ends. This CDR3 spans 13 amino acids. The CDR3 is CASSLPGDSPLHF. The CDR3 DNA reads as TGTGCCAGCAGCTTGCCAGGGGACTCACCCCTCCACTTT.

This clonotype was seen more than once but under ten times. The chain couples TRBV5-1 to TRBJ2-3, with TRBD1 as a possible D gene (6 bases). The V and J ends lost 4 bases and 0 bases respectively, with 12 bases between them. Germline V gene lookup returns CDR1 SGHRS and CDR2 YFSETQ. The CDR3 extends over 15 amino acids. The CDR3 DNA reads as TGCGCCAGCAGCGTGGGACACCTTAGCACAGATACGCAGTATTTT. This sequence encodes CASSVGHLSTDTQYF.

There are a few counts of this clonotype. Sequence at one end of the junction differs from germline and may be a read error. The chain links TRBV5-1 to TRBJ1-1, with TRBD1 matching over 7 bases. Germline V gene lookup returns CDR1 SGHRS and CDR2 YFSETQ. This CDR3 contains 14 residues. The CDR3 DNA follows: TGTGCCAGCAGCTTGGAAGGGGGCAGGACTGAAGCTTTCTTT. Translated: CASSLEGGRTEAFF.